This is a list of T cell receptor beta chains from one sample in a study of control samples from healthy donors and cancer patients. The method was immunoSEQ multiplex PCR; TCRdb's version includes in-frame clones alone and lacks a portion of them. This table holds fewer than 250,000 clones. The sample consisted of blood. The receptors were sampled from a woman aged 30 to 39 in good health. The CDR3 runs from the conserved cysteine through the conserved F or W. The D gene is left open where the match is weak.

TRBJ2-3	TRBD2	TRBV4-3	CASSHMKRGGTDTQYF	TGCGCCAGCAGCCATATGAAGCGGGGGGGCACAGATACGCAGTATTTT
TRBJ2-7	TRBD1	TRBV28	CASSWGQSFEQYF	TGTGCCAGCAGTTGGGGACAGTCCTTCGAGCAGTACTTC
TRBJ1-2	-	TRBV13	CASSSTNYGYTF	TGTGCCAGCAGCTCCACCAACTATGGCTACACCTTC
TRBJ1-6	TRBD1	TRBV4-1	CASSPDREDSPLHF	TGCGCCAGCAGCCCGGACAGGGAGGACTCACCCCTCCACTTT
TRBJ2-7	TRBD2	TRBV13	CASSLGEGISYEQYF	TGTGCCAGCAGCCTCGGGGAGGGGATCTCCTACGAGCAGTACTTC
TRBJ1-2	TRBD1	TRBV4-1	CASSPLWGTDYGYTF	TGCGCCAGCAGCCCCCTATGGGGGACAGATTATGGCTACACCTTC
TRBJ2-5	-	TRBV4-2	CASSQSQGKETQYF	TGTGCCAGCAGCCAATCCCAGGGGAAAGAGACCCAATACTTC
TRBJ1-1	TRBD1	TRBV4-1	CASSQRGRSRNTEAFF	TGCGCCAGCAGCCAGAGGGGGCGCAGTAGGAACACTGAAGCTTTCTTT
TRBJ1-4	-	TRBV18	CASSSRDGEKLFF	TGTGCCAGCTCATCCCGGGACGGCGAAAAACTGTTTTTT
TRBJ2-5	TRBD2	TRBV11-3	CASSRGGPFQETQYF	TGTGCCAGCAGCCGCGGGGGGCCGTTTCAAGAGACCCAGTACTTC
TRBJ1-4	-	TRBV11-2	CASTNSPGGYEKLFF	TGTGCCAGCACCAACTCCCCGGGAGGCTATGAAAAACTGTTTTTT
TRBJ2-7	-	TRBV6-5	CASSNPGPEQYF	TGTGCCAGCAGTAACCCAGGGCCCGAGCAGTACTTC
TRBJ1-2	-	TRBV12-3/TRBV12-4	CASRVLYGYTF	TGTGCCAGCAGAGTTTTGTATGGCTACACCTTC
TRBJ1-5	-	TRBV24-1	CATSDLKSGHVKGQHF	TGTGCCACCAGTGACCTTAAATCGGGACATGTAAAAGGCCAGCATTTT
TRBJ2-2	-	TRBV7-8	CASSFALGGPDTGELFF	TGTGCCAGCAGCTTCGCACTCGGGGGCCCAGACACCGGGGAGCTGTTTTTT
TRBJ2-7	-	TRBV6-6	CASSYLGTPTYEQYF	TGTGCCAGCAGTTACCTCGGGACACCTACCTACGAGCAGTACTTC
TRBJ2-7	-	TRBV2	CASLAGLGEQYF	TGTGCCAGCCTTGCGGGTTTAGGGGAGCAGTACTTC
TRBJ1-2	-	TRBV25-1	CASSATGGYTF	TGTGCCAGCAGTGCAACGGGGGGCTACACCTTC
TRBJ2-7	-	TRBV5-1	CASRDGYEQYF	TGCGCCAGCAGGGACGGCTACGAGCAGTACTTC
TRBJ2-5	-	TRBV6-5	CASSYTSLPQETQYF	TGTGCCAGCAGTTATACGTCCCTCCCCCAAGAGACCCAGTACTTC
TRBJ1-6	-	TRBV10-3	CAISESAGNNSPLHF	TGTGCCATCAGTGAGTCCGCAGGGAATAATTCACCCCTCCACTTT
TRBJ1-1	-	TRBV7-9	CASSQRQPPNTEAFF	TGTGCCAGCAGCCAAAGACAGCCTCCCAACACTGAAGCTTTCTTT
TRBJ2-7	-	TRBV12-5	CASALGEGGYLSRNEQYF	TGTGCTAGTGCTTTAGGCGAGGGGGGGTACCTGAGTCGCAACGAGCAGTACTTC
TRBJ1-6	-	TRBV7-3	CASPLDSVSGSPLHF	TGTGCCAGCCCTCTCGACAGTGTCTCTGGGTCACCCCTCCACTTT
TRBJ1-4	-	TRBV7-2	CASSLVKTATNEKLFF	TGTGCCAGCAGCTTAGTAAAGACAGCAACTAATGAAAAACTGTTTTTT
TRBJ1-2	-	TRBV11-2	CASSPGTSNYGYTF	TGTGCCAGCAGCCCCGGGACCTCAAATTATGGCTACACCTTC
TRBJ2-1	TRBD1	TRBV14	CASSQVGGTLNEQFF	TGTGCCAGCAGCCAAGTAGGGGGCACTCTGAATGAGCAGTTCTTC
TRBJ2-2	-	TRBV7-3	CASRQGPLSNTGELFF	TGTGCCAGCAGACAGGGTCCCCTTTCGAACACCGGGGAGCTGTTTTTT
TRBJ1-6	-	TRBV9	CASSEAWNSPLHF	TGTGCCAGCAGCGAAGCTTGGAATTCACCCCTCCACTTT
TRBJ1-5	TRBD1	TRBV5-5	CASSMTGGGQPQHF	TGTGCCAGCAGCATGACAGGGGGCGGTCAGCCCCAGCATTTT